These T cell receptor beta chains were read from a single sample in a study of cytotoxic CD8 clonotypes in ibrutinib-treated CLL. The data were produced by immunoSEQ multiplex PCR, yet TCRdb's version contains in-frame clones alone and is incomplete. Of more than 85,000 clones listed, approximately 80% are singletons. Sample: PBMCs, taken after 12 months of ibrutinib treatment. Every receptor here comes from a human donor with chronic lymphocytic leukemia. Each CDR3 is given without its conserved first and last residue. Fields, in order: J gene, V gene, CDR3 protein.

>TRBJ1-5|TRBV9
ASSVEGTGNQPQH
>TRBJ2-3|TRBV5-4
ASSLTGTSVGDTQY
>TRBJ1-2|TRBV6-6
ASCRGRFYGYT
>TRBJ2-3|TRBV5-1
ASRKQTEATDTQY
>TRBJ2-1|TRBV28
ASSLAGAYNEQF
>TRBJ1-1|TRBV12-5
ASGSRLNTEAF
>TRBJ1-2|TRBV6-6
ASSYSGTGEGYT
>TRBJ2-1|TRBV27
ASSLGGVGYNEQF
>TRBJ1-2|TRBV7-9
ASSGMGSPSPNYGYT
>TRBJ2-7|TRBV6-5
ASSYFSPSGAYEQY
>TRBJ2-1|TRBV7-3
ASSLMGTSGMNEQF
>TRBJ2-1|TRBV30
AWSVLMGPSAYNEQF
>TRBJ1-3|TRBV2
ASSDRTGSGNTIY
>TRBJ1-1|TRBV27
ASSFGLRGLRTEAF
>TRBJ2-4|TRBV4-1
ASTPTGTGGNIQY
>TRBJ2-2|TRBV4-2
ASSPRGTHTGELF
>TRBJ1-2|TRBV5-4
ASSLNRGNYGYT
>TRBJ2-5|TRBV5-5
ASRSGTGKGETQY
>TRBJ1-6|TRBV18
ASSPPAPNSPLH
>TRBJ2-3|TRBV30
AWKGGGRSTQY
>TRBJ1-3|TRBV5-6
ASSPTGEAGNTIY
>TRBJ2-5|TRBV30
AWKYGARETQY
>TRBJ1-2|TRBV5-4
ASSQGGDPNYGYT
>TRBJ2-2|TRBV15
ATSPGQVNTGELF
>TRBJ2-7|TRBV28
APRGGIGQY
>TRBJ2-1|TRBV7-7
ASSLGNKDEQF
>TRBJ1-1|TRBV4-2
ASSHRGGKDTEAF
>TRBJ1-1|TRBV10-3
AISEGHQRTEAF
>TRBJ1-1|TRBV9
ASSVGPTGSAEAF
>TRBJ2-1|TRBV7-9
ASSLSTQGAYNEQF
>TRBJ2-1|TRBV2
ASSDWSRDNEQF
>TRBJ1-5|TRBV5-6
ASSVQGYSNQPQH
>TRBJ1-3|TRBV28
ASTSRKGTFGNTIY
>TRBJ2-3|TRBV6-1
ASSDRVSTDTQY
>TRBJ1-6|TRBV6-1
ASSEAEQGGNSPLH
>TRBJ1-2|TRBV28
ASTIGGTEALNYGYT
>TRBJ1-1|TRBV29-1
SARDSGMYTEAF
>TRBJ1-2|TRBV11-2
ASSLGGGYGYT
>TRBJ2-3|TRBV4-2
ASSQRLAGGTTDTQY
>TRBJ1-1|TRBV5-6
ASSLWLRGGLTEAF
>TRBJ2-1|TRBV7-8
ASSGTGNEQF
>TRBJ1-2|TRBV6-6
ASSYSRVNYGYT
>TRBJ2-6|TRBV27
ASRGGLWANVLT
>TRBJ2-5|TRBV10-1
ASSESTVGRQETQY
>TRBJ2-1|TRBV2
ASRRPAVGNEQF
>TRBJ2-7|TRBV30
AWRAVSYEQY
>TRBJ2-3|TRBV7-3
ASRPPGVTDTQY
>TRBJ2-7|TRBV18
ASSPGAGVYEQY
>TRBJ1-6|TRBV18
ASSPDLMGADNSPLH
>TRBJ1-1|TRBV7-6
ASSFGPDRSNTEAF
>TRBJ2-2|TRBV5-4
ASSWGLGQANTGELF
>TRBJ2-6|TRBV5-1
ASSLGHAGFGANVLT
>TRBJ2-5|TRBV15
ATSRGVGTFEETQY
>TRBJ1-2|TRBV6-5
ATVGAGDNYGYT
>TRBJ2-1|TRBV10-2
ASATGTPSYNEQF